This T cell receptor beta chain was recovered during a study of OX40 agonist ivuxolimab in advanced cancers. CDR3 length equals 14 residues. Germline V gene data show CDR1 as SGHNT and CDR2 as YYREEE (reference sequence). Trimming removed 0 bases at V and 4 bases at J, with 8 bases between. Using immunoSEQ multiplex PCR, the repertoire was profiled, and TCRdb retains in-frame clones only, with some absent. Of more than 50,000 clones listed, around four fifths are singletons. This TCR came from an adult with an advanced solid tumor such as melanoma, head and neck, liver or kidney cancer. The rearrangement links TRBV5-4 to TRBJ2-1; TRBD2 might be the D (6 bases). Here the sequenced sample was CD4+ or CD8+ T cells sorted from blood, taken in a trial of the OX40 agonist ivuxolimab. The CDR3 nucleotides are TGTGCCAGCAGCTTGGCGGGGGAGTACAATGAGCAGTTCTTC. It encodes CASSLAGEYNEQFF.